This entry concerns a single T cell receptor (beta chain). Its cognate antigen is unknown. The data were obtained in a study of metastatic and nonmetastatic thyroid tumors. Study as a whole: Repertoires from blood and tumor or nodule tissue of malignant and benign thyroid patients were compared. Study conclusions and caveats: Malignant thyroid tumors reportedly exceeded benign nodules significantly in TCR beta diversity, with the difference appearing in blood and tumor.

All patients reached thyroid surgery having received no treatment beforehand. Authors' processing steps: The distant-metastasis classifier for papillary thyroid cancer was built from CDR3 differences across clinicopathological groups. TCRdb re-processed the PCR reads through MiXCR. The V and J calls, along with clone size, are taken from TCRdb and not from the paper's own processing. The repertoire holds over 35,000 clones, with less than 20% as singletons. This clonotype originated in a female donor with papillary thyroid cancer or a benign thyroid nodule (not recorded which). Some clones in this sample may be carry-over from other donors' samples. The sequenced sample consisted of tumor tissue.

The chain's CDR3 is CASSGKTSGISYEQYF. The CDR3 bases are TGTGCCAGCAGTGGCAAAACATCGGGCATCTCCTACGAGCAGTACTTC. The chain uses TRBV6-1 and TRBJ2-7; D gene uncertain. CDR1 is MNHNS and CDR2 is SASEGT in the germline V gene. V was clipped by 4 bases and J by 0 bases, with 16 bases between them. CDR3 length: 16 amino acids.